The present TCR beta chain was sequenced within a study of PD-L1 blockade in urothelial cancer. Study-wide context: Previous chemotherapy exposure amounted to 0 to 3 regimens for patients. Analyses used blood from 3 weeks (second dose) and 6 weeks after treatment start.

The CDR3 is 17 residues long. CDR1 and CDR2 from the germline V gene are SGHRS and YFSETQ. V trimming: 2 bases; J trimming: 4 bases; junction bases outside the gene matches: 9. Stated time point: pretreatment peripheral blood. Patients were diagnosed with urothelial carcinoma, either locally advanced or metastatic. Sampling of each patient yielded between 1 and 8 specimens, collected pretreatment and on-treatment. Libraries were prepared by immunoSEQ multiplex PCR; TCRdb keeps only in-frame clonotypes and omits some of them. The sample has approximately 50,000 clones; roughly 80% are singletons. This TCR was sampled from a man between 65 and 79 years old with urothelial cancer. The specimen was PBMCs, collected around atezolizumab (anti-PD-L1) treatment. The chain recombines TRBV5-1 with TRBJ2-5; the match to TRBD1 covers 12 bases. The CDR3 region has the DNA TGCGCCAGCAGCTTTCTACCGGGACAGGGGGCGGGAGAGACCCAGTACTTC. Translating it yields CASSFLPGQGAGETQYF.